This TCR beta chain originates from a study of CXCR3-negative and CXCR3-positive naive CD8 T cells. Overall study: The TRB read total, about 130 million, broke down to about 1.5 +/- 0.3 million reads per library.

The CDR3 runs to 16 residues. CDR1 KGHDR and CDR2 SFDVKD come from the germline V gene. Concerning this clonotype itself: The antigen remains unidentified.

UMI-labeled 5' RACE TRB cDNA libraries were prepared from the cells. Using the 5' RACE reads, TCRdb records one entry per CDR3 protein without DNA. Here the sample table reports 150,000 or so distinct CDR3 sequences. General study findings and limits: For CXCR3-positive naive cells, TRB CDR3s were more hydrophobic than those of CXCR3-negative naive cells.

The TCR comes from a human donor in good health. Some clones in this sample may be carry-over from other donors' samples. V gene TRBV24-1 combines with J gene TRBJ2-5; the D gene TCRdb calls, TRBD1, cannot be checked with no DNA. Sample: naive CXCR3+ CD8+ T cells from blood. Documented subset: CD45RO-CCR7+CD27+CD95- naive CD8+ T cells expressing CXCR3 (TNR3+). The CDR3 loop reads CATSEERDTNQETQYF.